This entry concerns a single T cell receptor beta chain. Its antigen is unidentified. Looked up from germline, CDR1 is SEHNR and CDR2 is FQNEAQ (reference sequence). The CDR3 extends over 15 amino acids. Trimming pared 5 bases from V and 4 bases from J, leaving 16 bases between. The study reverse transcribed the entire isolated RNA, so it sequenced expressed TCRB transcripts. TCRdb's table, derived via immunoSEQ multiplex PCR, lists solely in-frame clones and lacks some. The table lists fewer than 200,000 clones, 8.1% of them singletons. This record comes from a study of beta chain features in type 1 diabetes. CD4+ naive, central memory, regulatory and stem cell-like memory cells were sorted via CD45RO/CCR7/CD25/CD127/CD95/CD27. General study results and limits: These data did not resolve whether HLA type affects TCRB rearrangement.

The chain has TRBV7-9 and TRBJ2-3, with D perhaps TRBD2 (5 bases). The sequencing input was central memory CD4+ T cells from blood. The TCR comes from a man in his late teens or twenties in good health. The CDR3 nucleotides are TGTGCCAGCAGCCGGGATCCACGCCCGGCAGATACGCAGTATTTT. The encoded protein is CASSRDPRPADTQYF.